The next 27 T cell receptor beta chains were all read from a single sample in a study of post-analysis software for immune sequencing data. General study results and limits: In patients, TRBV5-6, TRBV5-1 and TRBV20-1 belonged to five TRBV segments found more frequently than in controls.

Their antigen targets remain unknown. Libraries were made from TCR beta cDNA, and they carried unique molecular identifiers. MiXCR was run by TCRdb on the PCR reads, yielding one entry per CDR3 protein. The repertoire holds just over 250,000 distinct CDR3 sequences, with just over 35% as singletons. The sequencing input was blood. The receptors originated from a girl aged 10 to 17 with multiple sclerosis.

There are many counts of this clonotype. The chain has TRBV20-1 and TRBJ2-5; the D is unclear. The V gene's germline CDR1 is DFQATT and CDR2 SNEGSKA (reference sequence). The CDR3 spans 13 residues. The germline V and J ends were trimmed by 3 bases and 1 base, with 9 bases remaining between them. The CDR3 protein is CSASPAAQETQYF. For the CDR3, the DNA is TGCAGTGCTAGCCCCGCGGCCCAAGAGACCCAGTACTTC.

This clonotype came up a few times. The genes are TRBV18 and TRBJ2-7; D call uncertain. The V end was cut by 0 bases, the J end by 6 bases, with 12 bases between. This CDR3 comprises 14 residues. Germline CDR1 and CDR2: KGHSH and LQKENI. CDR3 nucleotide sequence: TGTGCCAGCTCACCACCAACAAGGGTAGGCGAGCAGTACTTC. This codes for CASSPPTRVGEQYF.

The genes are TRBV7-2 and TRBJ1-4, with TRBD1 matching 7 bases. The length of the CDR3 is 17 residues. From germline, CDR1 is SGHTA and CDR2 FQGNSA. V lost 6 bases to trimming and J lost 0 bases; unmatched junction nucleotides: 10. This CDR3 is CASSRTGGIATNEKLFF. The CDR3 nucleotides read TGTGCCAGCAGTCGGACAGGAGGGATTGCAACTAATGAAAAACTGTTTTTT.

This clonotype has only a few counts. The CDR3 spells CASSGRYEQYF. CDR3 DNA sequence: TGCGCCAGCAGTGGACGCTACGAGCAGTACTTC. The chain carries TRBV10-2 and TRBJ2-7; D unresolved. CDR3 length: 11 amino acids. Germline CDR1 WSHSY, CDR2 SAAADI. V was cut by 4 bases and J by 3 bases, with 4 bases left in between.

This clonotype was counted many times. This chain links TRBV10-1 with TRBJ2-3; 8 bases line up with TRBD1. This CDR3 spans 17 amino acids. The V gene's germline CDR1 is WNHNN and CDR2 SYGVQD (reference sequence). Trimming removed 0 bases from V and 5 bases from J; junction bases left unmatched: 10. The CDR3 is CASSESPGQGVKDTQYF. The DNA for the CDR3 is TGCGCCAGCAGTGAGTCCCCCGGACAGGGAGTGAAAGATACGCAGTATTTT.

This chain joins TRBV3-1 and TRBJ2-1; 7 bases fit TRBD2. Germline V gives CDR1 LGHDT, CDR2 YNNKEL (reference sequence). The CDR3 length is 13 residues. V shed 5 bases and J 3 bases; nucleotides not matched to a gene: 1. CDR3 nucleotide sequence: TGTGCCAGCAGCGGACTAGACTACAATGAGCAGTTCTTC. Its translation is CASSGLDYNEQFF.

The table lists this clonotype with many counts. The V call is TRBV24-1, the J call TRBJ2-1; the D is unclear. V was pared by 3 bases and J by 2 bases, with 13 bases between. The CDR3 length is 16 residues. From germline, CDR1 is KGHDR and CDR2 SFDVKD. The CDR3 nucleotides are TGTGCCACCAGTGATCGAGCCCGCGGCGCCTACAATGAGCAGTTCTTC. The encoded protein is CATSDRARGAYNEQFF.

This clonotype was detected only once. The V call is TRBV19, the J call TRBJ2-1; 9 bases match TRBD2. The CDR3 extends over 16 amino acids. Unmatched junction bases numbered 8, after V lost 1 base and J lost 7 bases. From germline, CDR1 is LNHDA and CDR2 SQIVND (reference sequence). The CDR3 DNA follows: TGTGCCAGTAGTATAGGAGTAGCGGGAGTTTGTAATGAGCAGTTCTTC. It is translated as CASSIGVAGVCNEQFF.

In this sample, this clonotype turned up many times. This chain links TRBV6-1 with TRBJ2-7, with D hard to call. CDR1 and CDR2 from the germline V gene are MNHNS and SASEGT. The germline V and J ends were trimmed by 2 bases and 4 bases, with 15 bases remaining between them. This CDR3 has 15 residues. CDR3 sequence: CASSETLTPGYEQYF. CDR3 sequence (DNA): TGTGCCAGCAGTGAAACTTTGACGCCAGGATACGAGCAGTACTTC.

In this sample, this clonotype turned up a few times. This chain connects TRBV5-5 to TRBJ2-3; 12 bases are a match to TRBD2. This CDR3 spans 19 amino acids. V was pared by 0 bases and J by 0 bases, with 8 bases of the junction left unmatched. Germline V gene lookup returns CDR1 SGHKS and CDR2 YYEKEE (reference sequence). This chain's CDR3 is CASSLGALAGGRSTDTQYF. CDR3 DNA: TGTGCCAGCAGCTTGGGTGCGCTAGCGGGGGGGCGGAGCACAGATACGCAGTATTTT. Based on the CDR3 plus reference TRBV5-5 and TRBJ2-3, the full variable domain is DAGVTQSPTHLIKTRGQQVTLRCSPISGHKSVSWYQQVLGQGPQFIFQYYEKEERGRGNFPDRFSARQFPNYSSELNVNALLLGDSALYLCASSLGALAGGRSTDTQYFGPGTRLTVL.

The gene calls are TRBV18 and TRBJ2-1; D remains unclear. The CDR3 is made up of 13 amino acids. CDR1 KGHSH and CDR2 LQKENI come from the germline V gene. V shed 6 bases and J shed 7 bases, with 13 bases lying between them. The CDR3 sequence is CASSRTPRNEQFF. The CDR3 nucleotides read TGTGCCAGCTCCCGCACCCCTCGTAATGAGCAGTTCTTC.

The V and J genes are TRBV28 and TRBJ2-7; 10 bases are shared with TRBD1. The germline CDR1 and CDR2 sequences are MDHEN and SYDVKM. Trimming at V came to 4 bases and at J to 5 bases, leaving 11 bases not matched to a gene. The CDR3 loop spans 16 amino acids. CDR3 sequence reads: CASSSIGQGVVHEQYF. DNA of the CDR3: TGTGCCAGCAGTTCCATCGGACAGGGGGTCGTTCACGAGCAGTACTTC.

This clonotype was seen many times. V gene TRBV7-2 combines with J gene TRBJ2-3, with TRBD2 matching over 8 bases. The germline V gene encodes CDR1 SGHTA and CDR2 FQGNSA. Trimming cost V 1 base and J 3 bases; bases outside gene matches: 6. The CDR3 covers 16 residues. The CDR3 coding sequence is TGTGCCAGCAGCTTAGTAGGAAGCGGGAGAACAGATACGCAGTATTTT. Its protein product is CASSLVGSGRTDTQYF.

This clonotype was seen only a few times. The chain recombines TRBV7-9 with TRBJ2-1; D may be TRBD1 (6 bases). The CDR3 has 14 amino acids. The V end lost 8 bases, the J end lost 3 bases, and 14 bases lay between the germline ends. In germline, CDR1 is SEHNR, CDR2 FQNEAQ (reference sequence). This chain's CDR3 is CASGTGTHYNEQFF. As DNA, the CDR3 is TGTGCCAGCGGTACCGGGACACACTACAATGAGCAGTTCTTC.

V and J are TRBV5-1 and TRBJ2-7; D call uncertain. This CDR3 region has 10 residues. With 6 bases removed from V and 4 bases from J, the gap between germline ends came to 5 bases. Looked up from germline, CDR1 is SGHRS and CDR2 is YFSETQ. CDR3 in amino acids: CASNQYEQYF. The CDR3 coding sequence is TGCGCCAGCAATCAATACGAGCAGTACTTC.

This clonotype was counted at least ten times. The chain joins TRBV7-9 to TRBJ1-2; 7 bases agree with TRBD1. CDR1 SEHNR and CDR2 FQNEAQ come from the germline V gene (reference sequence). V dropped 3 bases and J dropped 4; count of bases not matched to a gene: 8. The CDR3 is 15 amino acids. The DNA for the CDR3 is TGTGCCAGCAGCTTCATGGACAGGCCCCTCTATGGCTACACCTTC. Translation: CASSFMDRPLYGYTF.

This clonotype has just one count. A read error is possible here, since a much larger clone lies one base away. The CDR3 DNA reads TGCGCCAGCAGCGGCGACAGGGGAAACATTCAGGACTTC. This encodes CASSGDRGNIQDF. This sequence joins TRBV5-1 and TRBJ2-4; 8 nucleotides agree with TRBD1. The CDR3 contains 13 residues. CDR1 is SGHRS and CDR2 is YFSETQ in the germline V gene.

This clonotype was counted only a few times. The CDR3 sequence is CASRRHDTPNTGELFF. CDR3 nucleotide sequence: TGCGCCAGCAGGCGGCACGATACCCCGAACACCGGGGAGCTGTTTTTT. The chain is built from TRBV4-1 and TRBJ2-2; D is unresolved. Per the germline V gene, CDR1 is MGHRA and CDR2 is YSYEKL. This CDR3 has 16 residues. The V and J ends lost 6 bases and 0 bases respectively, with 14 bases between them.

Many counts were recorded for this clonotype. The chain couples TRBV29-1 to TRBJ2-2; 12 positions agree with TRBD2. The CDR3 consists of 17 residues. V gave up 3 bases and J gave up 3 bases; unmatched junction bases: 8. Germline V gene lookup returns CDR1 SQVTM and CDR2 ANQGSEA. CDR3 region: CSVEPSGRARYTGELFF. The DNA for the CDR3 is TGCAGCGTTGAGCCTAGCGGGAGGGCAAGATACACCGGGGAGCTGTTTTTT.

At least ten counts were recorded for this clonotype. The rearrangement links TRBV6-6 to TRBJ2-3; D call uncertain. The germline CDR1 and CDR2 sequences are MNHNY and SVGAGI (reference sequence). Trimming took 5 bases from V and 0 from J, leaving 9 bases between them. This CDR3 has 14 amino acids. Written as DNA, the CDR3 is TGTGCCAGCAGTACGGCGGTTAGCACAGATACGCAGTATTTT. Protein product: CASSTAVSTDTQYF.

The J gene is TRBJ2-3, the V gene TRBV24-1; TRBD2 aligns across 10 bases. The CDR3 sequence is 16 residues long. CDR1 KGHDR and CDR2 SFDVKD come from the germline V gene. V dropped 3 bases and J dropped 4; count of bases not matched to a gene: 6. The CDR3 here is CATSDPGTSESDTQYF. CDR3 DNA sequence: TGTGCCACCAGTGATCCCGGGACTAGCGAATCAGATACGCAGTATTTT.

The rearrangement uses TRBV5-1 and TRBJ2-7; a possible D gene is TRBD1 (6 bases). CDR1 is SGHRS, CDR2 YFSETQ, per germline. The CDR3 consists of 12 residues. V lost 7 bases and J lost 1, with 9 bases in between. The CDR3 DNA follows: TGCGCCAGCGTGACAGGTTCCTACGAGCAGTACTTC. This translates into CASVTGSYEQYF.

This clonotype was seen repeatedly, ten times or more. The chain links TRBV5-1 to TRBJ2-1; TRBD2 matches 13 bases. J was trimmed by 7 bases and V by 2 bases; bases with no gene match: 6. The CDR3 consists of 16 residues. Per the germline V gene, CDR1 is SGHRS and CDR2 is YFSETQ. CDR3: CASSLHGTSGINEQFF. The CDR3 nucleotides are TGCGCCAGCAGCTTACATGGGACTAGCGGGATAAATGAGCAGTTCTTC.

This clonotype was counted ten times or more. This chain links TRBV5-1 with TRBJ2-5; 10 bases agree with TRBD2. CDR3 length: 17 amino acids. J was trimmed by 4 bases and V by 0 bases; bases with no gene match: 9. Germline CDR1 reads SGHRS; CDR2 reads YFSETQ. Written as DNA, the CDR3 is TGCGCCAGCAGCTTGGCCGTACAGCGGGGGGGAGGAGAGACCCAGTACTTC. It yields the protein CASSLAVQRGGGETQYF.

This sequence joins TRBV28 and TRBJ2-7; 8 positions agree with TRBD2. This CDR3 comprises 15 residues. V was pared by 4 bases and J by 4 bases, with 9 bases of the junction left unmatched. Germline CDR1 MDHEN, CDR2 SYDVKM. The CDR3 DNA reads TGTGCCAGCAGTTCCAGGGTTTCGGGGGGGTACGAGCAGTACTTC. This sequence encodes CASSSRVSGGYEQYF.

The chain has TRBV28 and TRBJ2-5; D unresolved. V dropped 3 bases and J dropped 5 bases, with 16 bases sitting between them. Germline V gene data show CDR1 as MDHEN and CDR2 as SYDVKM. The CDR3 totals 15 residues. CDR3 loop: CASSLEPGRRETQYF. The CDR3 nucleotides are TGTGCCAGCAGTTTGGAACCCGGGCGTAGGGAGACCCAGTACTTC.

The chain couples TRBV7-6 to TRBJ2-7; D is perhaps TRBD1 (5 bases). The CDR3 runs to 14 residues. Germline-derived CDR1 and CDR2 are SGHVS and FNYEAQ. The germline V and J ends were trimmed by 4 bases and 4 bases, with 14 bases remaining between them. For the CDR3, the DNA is TGTGCCAGCAGCTCTGCAGGGCCCCCATACGAGCAGTACTTC. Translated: CASSSAGPPYEQYF.